This T cell receptor (beta chain) was retrieved from a study of shared clonotypes between healthy human individuals. Some clones are missing from TCRdb's copy, which holds only in-frame ones; the method was immunoSEQ multiplex PCR. The sample has 2 million to 2.5 million clones; 92% are singletons. The CDR3 is made up of 15 amino acids. Germline V gene sequence: CDR1 SGHRS, CDR2 YFSETQ. Trimming at V came to 2 bases and at J to 7 bases, leaving 8 bases not matched to a gene. The chain combines TRBV5-1 with TRBJ1-1; 10 bases match TRBD1. This receptor was obtained from a man younger than 35 in good health. Some clones in this sample may be carry-over from other donors' samples. Specimen: naive CD4+ T cells from PBMCs. Subset of the sample: CD45RA+ positively selected. In DNA form, the CDR3 reads TGCGCCAGCAGCTTACCGGGACAGGGGTTGCTTGAAGCTTTCTTT. Translation gives CASSLPGQGLLEAFF. Using reference TRBV5-1 and TRBJ1-1 for the parts outside the CDR3, the full variable domain is KAGVTQTPRYLIKTRGQQVTLSCSPISGHRSVSWYQQTPGQGLQFLFEYFSETQRNKGNFPGRFSGRQFSNSRSEMNVSTLELGDSALYLCASSLPGQGLLEAFFGQGTRLTVV.